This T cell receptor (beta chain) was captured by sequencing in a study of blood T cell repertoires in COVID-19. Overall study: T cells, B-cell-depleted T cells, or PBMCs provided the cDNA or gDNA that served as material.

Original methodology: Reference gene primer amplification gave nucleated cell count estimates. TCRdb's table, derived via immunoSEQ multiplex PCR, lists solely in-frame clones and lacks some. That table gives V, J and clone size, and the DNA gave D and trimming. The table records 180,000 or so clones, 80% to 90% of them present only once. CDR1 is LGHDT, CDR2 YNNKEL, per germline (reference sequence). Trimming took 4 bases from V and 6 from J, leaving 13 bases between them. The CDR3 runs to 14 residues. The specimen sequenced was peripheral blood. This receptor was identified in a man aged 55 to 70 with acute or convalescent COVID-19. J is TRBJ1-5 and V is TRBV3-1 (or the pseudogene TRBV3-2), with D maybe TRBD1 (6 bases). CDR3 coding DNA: TGTGCCAGCAGCCCACAGGGACGCGGTCAGCCCCAGCATTTT. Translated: CASSPQGRGQPQHF.